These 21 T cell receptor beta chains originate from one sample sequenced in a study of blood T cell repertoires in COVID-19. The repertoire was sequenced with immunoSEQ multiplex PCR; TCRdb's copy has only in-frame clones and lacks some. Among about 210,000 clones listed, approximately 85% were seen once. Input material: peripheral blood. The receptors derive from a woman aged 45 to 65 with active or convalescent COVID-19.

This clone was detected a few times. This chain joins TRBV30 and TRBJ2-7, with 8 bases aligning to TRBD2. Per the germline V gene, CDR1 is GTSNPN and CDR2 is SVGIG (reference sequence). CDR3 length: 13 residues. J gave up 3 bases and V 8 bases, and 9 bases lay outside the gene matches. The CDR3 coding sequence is TGTGCCGGGGCAGCGGGAGACATCTACGAGCAGTACTTC. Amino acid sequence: CAGAAGDIYEQYF.

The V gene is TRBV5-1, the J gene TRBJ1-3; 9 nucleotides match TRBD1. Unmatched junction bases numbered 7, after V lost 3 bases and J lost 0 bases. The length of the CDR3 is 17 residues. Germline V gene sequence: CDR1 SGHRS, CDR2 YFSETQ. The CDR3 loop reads CASSWTGTGSSGNTIYF. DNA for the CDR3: TGCGCCAGCAGCTGGACCGGGACAGGGAGCTCTGGAAACACCATATATTTT.

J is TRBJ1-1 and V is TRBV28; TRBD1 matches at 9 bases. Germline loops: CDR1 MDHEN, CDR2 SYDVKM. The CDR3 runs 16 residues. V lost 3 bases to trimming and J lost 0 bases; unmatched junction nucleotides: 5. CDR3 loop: CASSLGRDRVNTEAFF. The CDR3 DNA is TGTGCCAGCAGTTTGGGCAGGGACAGGGTGAACACTGAAGCTTTCTTT.

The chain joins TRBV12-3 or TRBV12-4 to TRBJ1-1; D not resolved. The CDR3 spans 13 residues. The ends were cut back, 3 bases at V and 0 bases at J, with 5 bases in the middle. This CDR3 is CASSFGLNTEAFF. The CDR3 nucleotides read TGTGCCAGCAGTTTTGGCCTGAACACTGAAGCTTTCTTT.

This CDR3 reads CASSQAYPLETQYF. CDR3 DNA sequence: TGCGCCAGCAGCCAAGCGTACCCACTGGAGACCCAGTACTTC. The J gene is TRBJ2-5, the V gene TRBV4-1; D is undetermined. The CDR3 covers 14 residues. Trimming cost V 1 base and J 5 bases, with 11 bases left between them. Germline CDR1 and CDR2: MGHRA and YSYEKL.

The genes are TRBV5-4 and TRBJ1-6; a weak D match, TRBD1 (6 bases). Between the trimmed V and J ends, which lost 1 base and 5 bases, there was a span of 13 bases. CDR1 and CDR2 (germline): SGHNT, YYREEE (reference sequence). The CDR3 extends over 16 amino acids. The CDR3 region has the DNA TGTGCCAGCAGCTTGATCGGTGGACAGAATAATTCACCCCTCCACTTT. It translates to CASSLIGGQNNSPLHF.

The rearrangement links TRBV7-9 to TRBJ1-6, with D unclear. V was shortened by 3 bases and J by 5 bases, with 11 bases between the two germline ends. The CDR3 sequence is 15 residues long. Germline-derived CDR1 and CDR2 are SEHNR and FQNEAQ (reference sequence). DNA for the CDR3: TGTGCCAGCAGCTTCGCACGGCGGAATAATTCACCCCTCCACTTT. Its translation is CASSFARRNNSPLHF.

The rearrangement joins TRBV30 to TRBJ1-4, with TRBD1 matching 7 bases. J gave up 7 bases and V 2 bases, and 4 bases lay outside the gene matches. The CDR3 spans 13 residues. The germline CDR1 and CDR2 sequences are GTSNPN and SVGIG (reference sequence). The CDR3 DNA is TGTGCCTGGAGTACAGGGGCACTTGAAAAACTGTTTTTT. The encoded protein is CAWSTGALEKLFF.

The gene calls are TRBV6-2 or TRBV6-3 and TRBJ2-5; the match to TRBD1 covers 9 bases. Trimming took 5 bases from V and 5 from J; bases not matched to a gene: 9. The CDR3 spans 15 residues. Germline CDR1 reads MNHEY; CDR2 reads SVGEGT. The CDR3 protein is CASSGGQGHRETQYF. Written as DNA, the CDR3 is TGTGCCAGCAGTGGGGGACAGGGTCATCGGGAGACCCAGTACTTC.

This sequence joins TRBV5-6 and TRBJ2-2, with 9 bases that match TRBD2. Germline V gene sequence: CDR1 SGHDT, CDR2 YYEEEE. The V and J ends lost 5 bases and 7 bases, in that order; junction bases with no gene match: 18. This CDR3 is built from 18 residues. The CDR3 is CASRVFVGGTSTNGELFF. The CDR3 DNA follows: TGTGCCAGCAGAGTTTTTGTCGGGGGGACTAGCACTAACGGGGAGCTGTTTTTT.

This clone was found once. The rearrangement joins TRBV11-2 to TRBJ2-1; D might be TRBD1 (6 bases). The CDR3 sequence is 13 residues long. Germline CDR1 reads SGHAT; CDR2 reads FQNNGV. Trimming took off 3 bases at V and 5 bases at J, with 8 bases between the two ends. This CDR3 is CASSLGQNNEQFF. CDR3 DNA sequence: TGTGCCAGCAGCTTGGGACAAAACAATGAGCAGTTCTTC.

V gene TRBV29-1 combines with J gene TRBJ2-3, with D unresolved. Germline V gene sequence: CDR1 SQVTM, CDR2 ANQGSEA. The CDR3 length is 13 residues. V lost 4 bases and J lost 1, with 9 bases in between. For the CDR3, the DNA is TGCAGCGTTGGAGACCGGGGCACAGATACGCAGTATTTT. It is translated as CSVGDRGTDTQYF.

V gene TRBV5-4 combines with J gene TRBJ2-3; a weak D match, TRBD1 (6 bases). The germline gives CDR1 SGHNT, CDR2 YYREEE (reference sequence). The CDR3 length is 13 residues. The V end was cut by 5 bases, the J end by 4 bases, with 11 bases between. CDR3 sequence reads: CASRGARADTQYF. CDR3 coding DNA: TGTGCCAGCAGGGGGGCGCGGGCAGATACGCAGTATTTT. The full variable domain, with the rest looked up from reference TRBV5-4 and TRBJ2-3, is ETGVTQSPTHLIKTRGQQVTLRCSSQSGHNTVSWYQQALGQGPQFIFQYYREEENGRGNFPPRFSGLQFPNYSSELNVNALELDDSALYLCASRGARADTQYFGPGTRLTVL.

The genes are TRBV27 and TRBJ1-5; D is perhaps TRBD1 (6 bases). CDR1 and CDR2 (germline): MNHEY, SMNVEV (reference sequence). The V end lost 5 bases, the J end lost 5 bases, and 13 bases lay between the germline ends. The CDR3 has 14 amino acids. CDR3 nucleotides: TGTGCCAGCAGTGACAGGTGGACGGATCAGCCCCAGCATTTT. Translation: CASSDRWTDQPQHF.

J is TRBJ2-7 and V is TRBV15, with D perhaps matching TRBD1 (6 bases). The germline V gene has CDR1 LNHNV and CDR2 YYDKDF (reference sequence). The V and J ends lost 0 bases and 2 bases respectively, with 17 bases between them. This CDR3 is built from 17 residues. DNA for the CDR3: TGTGCCACCAGCAGAGACCTACAGGGAAGAGGGACCTACGAGCAGTACTTC. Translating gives CATSRDLQGRGTYEQYF.

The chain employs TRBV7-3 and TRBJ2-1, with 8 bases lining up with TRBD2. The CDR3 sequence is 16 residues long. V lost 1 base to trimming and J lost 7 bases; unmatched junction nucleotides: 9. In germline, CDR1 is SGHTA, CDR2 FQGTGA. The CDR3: CASSLNLAGTGNEQFF. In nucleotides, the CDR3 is TGTGCCAGCAGCTTAAATTTAGCGGGGACGGGTAATGAGCAGTTCTTC.

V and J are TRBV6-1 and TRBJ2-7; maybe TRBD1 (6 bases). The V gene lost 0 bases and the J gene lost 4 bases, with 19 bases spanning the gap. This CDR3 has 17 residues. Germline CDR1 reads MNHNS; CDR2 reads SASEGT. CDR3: CASSEAPQGHLGYEQYV. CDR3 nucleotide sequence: TGTGCCAGCAGTGAAGCCCCACAGGGCCACCTGGGTTACGAGCAGTACGTC.

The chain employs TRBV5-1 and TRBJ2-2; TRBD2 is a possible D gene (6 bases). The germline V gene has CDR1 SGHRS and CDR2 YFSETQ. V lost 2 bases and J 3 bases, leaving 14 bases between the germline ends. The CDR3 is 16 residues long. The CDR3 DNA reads TGCGCCAGCAGCTTCTTCTGGACTACCGACACCGGGGAGCTGTTTTTT. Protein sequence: CASSFFWTTDTGELFF.

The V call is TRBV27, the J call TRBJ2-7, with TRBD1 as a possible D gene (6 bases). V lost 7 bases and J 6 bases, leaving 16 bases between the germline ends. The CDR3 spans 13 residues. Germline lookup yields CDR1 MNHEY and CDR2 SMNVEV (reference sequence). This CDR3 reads CASISPTGREQYF. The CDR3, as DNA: TGTGCCAGCATATCCCCAACAGGGCGCGAGCAGTACTTC.

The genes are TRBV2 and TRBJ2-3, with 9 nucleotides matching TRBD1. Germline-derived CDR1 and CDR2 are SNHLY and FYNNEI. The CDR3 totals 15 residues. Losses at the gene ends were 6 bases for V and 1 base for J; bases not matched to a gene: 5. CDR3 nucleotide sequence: TGTGCCAGCAGCCCGGGACAGGGCCGCACAGATACGCAGTATTTT. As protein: CASSPGQGRTDTQYF.

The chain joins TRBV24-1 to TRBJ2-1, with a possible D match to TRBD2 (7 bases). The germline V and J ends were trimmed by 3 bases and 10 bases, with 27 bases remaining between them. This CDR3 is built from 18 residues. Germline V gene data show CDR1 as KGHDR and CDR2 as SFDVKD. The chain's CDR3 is CATSDPGAGAGLPGEQFF. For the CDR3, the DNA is TGTGCCACCAGTGATCCCGGGGCGGGGGCAGGGTTGCCAGGGGAGCAGTTCTTC.